Listed below are T cell receptor beta chains from one sample, sequenced in a study of CD8+ T cells in alopecia areata. TCRdb keeps only in-frame clones here, not all; method: immunoSEQ multiplex PCR. Here the sample spans about 180,000 clones, approximately 56% being singletons. The material sequenced was CD4+ T cells sorted from blood, taken at week 0. These receptors all stem from a human donor with alopecia areata. Both conserved end residues are trimmed from each CDR3. Fields, in order: J gene, V gene, CDR3 protein.

J gene: TRBJ1-2; V gene: TRBV18; CDR3 protein: ASSNTGYT
J gene: TRBJ2-7; V gene: TRBV23-1; CDR3 protein: ASSQSGRGREQY
J gene: TRBJ2-1; V gene: TRBV5-1; CDR3 protein: ASSLVGQGYNEQF
J gene: TRBJ2-7; V gene: TRBV9; CDR3 protein: ASSVGPQPLAYEQY
J gene: TRBJ2-3; V gene: TRBV7-6; CDR3 protein: ASSLRTSPLRNTQY
J gene: TRBJ1-2; V gene: TRBV30; CDR3 protein: AWSVRANYGYT
J gene: TRBJ2-2; V gene: TRBV6-5; CDR3 protein: ASRRQAQTGELF
J gene: TRBJ1-6; V gene: TRBV2; CDR3 protein: ARGQGGSPLH
J gene: TRBJ2-5; V gene: TRBV7-7; CDR3 protein: ASSLHQQETQY
J gene: TRBJ1-5; V gene: TRBV7-2; CDR3 protein: ASSLGQGNQPQH
J gene: TRBJ2-5; V gene: TRBV6-1; CDR3 protein: ASSDSGGETQY
J gene: TRBJ2-4; V gene: TRBV6-6; CDR3 protein: ASSAGVQNIQY
J gene: TRBJ2-2; V gene: TRBV4-2; CDR3 protein: ASSQETGTNTGELF
J gene: TRBJ1-1; V gene: TRBV5-1; CDR3 protein: ASSRQGNTEAF